Included here is one TCR beta chain sequence, with context. These data belong to a study of CXCR3-negative and CXCR3-positive naive CD8 T cells. Study context: Every library held about 1.5 +/- 0.3 million TRB reads, and the total came to roughly 150 million.

With UMI labels, 5' RACE was used to prepare the TRB cDNA libraries. Reanalyzing the 5' RACE reads, TCRdb keeps one entry per CDR3 protein, without DNA. The record lists around 56,000 distinct CDR3 sequences, of which the ten most abundant hold approximately 0.45%. Germline V lookup: CDR1 SQVTM, CDR2 ANQGSEA. The CDR3 contains 14 residues. The CD45RO-CCR7+CD27+CD95- phenotype denoted naive CD8+ T cells. This sequence joins TRBV29-1 and TRBJ2-1; TCRdb designates TRBD1, a call that cannot be tested without DNA. The TCR originated in a human donor in good health. Some clones in this sample may be carry-over from other donors' samples. The specimen was naive CXCR3- CD8+ T cells from blood. Subset noted: CD45RO-CCR7+CD27+CD95- naive CD8+ T cells lacking CXCR3 (TNR3-). This CDR3 reads CSVEGQGIRDEQFF.